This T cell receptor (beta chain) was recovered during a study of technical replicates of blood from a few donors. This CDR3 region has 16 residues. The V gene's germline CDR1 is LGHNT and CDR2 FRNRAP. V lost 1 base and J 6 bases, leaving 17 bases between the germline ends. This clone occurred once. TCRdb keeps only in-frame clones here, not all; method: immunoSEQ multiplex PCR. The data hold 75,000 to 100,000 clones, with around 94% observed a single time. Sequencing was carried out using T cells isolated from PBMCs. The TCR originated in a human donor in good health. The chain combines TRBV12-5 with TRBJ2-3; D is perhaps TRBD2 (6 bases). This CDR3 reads CASGLGPTGVTDTQYF. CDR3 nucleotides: TGTGCTAGTGGTTTGGGTCCAACGGGAGTCACCGATACGCAGTATTTT.